Given below is one T cell receptor beta chain in context. Its antigen is not identified. These data belong to a study of glioma-infiltrating T cells after dendritic cell vaccination. The CDR3 sequence is 16 residues long. Germline values: CDR1 SNHLY, CDR2 FYNNEI. J lost 7 bases, V lost 6 bases, and 12 bases had no gene match. The immunoSEQ assay amplified TCRB CDR3 from up to 2 ug DNA. TCRdb's copy holds only in-frame clones and misses some; the assay was immunoSEQ multiplex PCR. Altogether about 50,000 clones are present, approximately 81% being singletons, with the ten largest covering roughly 8.5%. Whole-study findings and limits: TCR clonality showed no direct relationship with survival.

The time point here: after dendritic cell vaccination, including at tumor progression/relapse. Only patients with spare fresh-frozen tumor and over two years of follow-up were included. The chain couples TRBV2 to TRBJ1-3; the match to TRBD1 covers 10 bases. The material sequenced was blood, taken after dendritic cell vaccination. This clonotype was sampled from a human donor with glioblastoma. The CDR3 DNA is TGTGCCAGCAGGCCCGGGATACCGGGACAGGGGAACACCATATATTTT. This translates into CASRPGIPGQGNTIYF.